The following is a T cell receptor (beta chain) sequence with its context. Antigen unknown. This sample was included in a study of cytomegalovirus exposure and HLA in healthy donors. Broader study findings: In a later analysis, TCR beta V- and J-gene trimming showed a link to a missense DCLRE1C variant.

Primers for the PCR totalled 60 Vbeta and 13 Jbeta. Clones were sequenced by immunoSEQ multiplex PCR, and TCRdb holds only the in-frame ones, with some missing. The sample has about 140,000 clones, 65% to 85% seen once. The specimen was PBMCs. This sequence originates from a man aged 18 to 35 in good health and CMV-seronegative.

CDR3 sequence (DNA): TGTGCCAGCAGAATGGGACTAGCGGGGGGTTACACAGATACGCAGTATTTT. Its protein product is CASRMGLAGGYTDTQYF. The V and J genes are TRBV25-1 and TRBJ2-3; TRBD2 matches 15 bases. V lost 6 bases, J lost 2 bases, and 6 bases stayed unmatched. Germline-derived CDR1 and CDR2 are MGHDK and SYGVNS. The CDR3 length is 17 residues.